One sample yielded the 15 T cell receptor beta chains listed below, sequenced in a study of lung T cells in sarcoidosis with Löfgren's syndrome. Each CDR3 protein is one row after TCRdb ran MiXCR on the reads. Seen here are around 2,200 distinct CDR3 sequences, about 22% observed once, and the top ten hold approximately 11%. The material sequenced was CD4+ T cells from bronchoalveolar lavage. The receptors stem from a human donor with sarcoidosis (Löfgren's syndrome or another form), or a control subject (not recorded which).

Judged by abundance, this clonotype is large. Here the CDR3 reads CASSETGQERAFF. CDR3 bases: TGTGCCAGCAGTGAAACAGGACAGGAGCGTGCTTTCTTT. The genes are TRBV2 and TRBJ1-1; the match to TRBD1 covers 7 bases. With 2 bases clipped from V and 11 bases from J, the junction kept 8 bases outside the gene matches. The CDR3 loop spans 13 amino acids. Germline V gives CDR1 SNHLY, CDR2 FYNNEI.

A remark on this clonotype: A much larger clone lies a single base off, so this may be a read error. This chain links TRBV7-9 with TRBJ2-1; 8 bases are shared with TRBD2. Germline lookup yields CDR1 SEHNR and CDR2 FQNEAQ (reference sequence). This CDR3 comprises 12 residues. V lost 1 base and J lost 12; bases outside the gene matches: 2. The CDR3 reads CASSLGAGGQFF. CDR3 nucleotides: TGTGCCAGCAGCTTAGGTGCGGGGGGGCAGTTCTTC.

Details on this clonotype: The conserved phenylalanine or tryptophan is not found at the CDR3 terminus, so this likely reflects a read error. No DNA is shown, since the ends of the CDR3 on it are uncertain; the CDR3 is the one TCRdb lists. The chain has TRBV24-1 and TRBJ2-1; no DNA check was done on the table's D call, TRBD1. The CDR3 has 16 residues if both end residues are counted. From germline, CDR1 is KGHDR and CDR2 SFDVKD. The CDR3 is CEKSETKSGANNEKFL.

This clonotype is categorized as medium-sized. V gene TRBV12-3 or TRBV12-4 combines with J gene TRBJ2-5; the match to TRBD1 covers 8 bases. V was pared by 3 bases and J by 6 bases, with 3 bases of the junction left unmatched. This CDR3 contains 13 residues. The CDR3 is CASSFDRGQTQYF. DNA for the CDR3: TGTGCCAGCAGTTTCGACAGGGGCCAGACCCAGTACTTC.

By proportion, this clonotype is medium-sized. The chain couples TRBV20-1 to TRBJ2-3, with 9 nucleotides matching TRBD1. V lost 6 bases to trimming and J lost 4 bases; unmatched junction nucleotides: 11. Germline lookup yields CDR1 DFQATT and CDR2 SNEGSKA (reference sequence). The CDR3 consists of 15 residues. The CDR3, as DNA: TGCAGTGCCCCCCGGCCGGGACAGGGCCCAGATACGCAGTATTTT. It yields the protein CSAPRPGQGPDTQYF.

In this sample, this clonotype is medium-sized. The chain carries TRBV6-1 and TRBJ2-1; 7 bases are shared with TRBD1. The CDR3 is made up of 13 amino acids. The V and J ends lost 6 bases and 7 bases, in that order; junction bases with no gene match: 6. The V gene's germline CDR1 is MNHNS and CDR2 SASEGT. The CDR3: CASRGGVINEQFF. Here the CDR3 DNA reads TGTGCCAGCAGAGGGGGCGTCATAAATGAGCAGTTCTTC.

Within the sample, this clonotype is medium-sized. V and J are TRBV25-1 and TRBJ1-4; 8 bases map to TRBD1. This CDR3 comprises 14 residues. CDR1 and CDR2 from the germline V gene are MGHDK and SYGVNS. V was pared by 8 bases and J by 6 bases, with 8 bases of the junction left unmatched. CDR3 nucleotides: TGTGCCAGCGGACGTCGGACAGGGTATGAAAAACTGTTTTTT. Translated: CASGRRTGYEKLFF.

In its sample, this clonotype is medium-sized. The V call is TRBV25-1, the J call TRBJ2-5; D might be TRBD1 (5 bases). Per germline, CDR1 MGHDK and CDR2 SYGVNS. The CDR3 is 15 residues long. V was pared by 1 base and J by 1 base, with 10 bases between. The CDR3 loop is CASSESSRAQETQYF. The DNA of the CDR3 is TGTGCCAGCAGTGAATCCAGCAGGGCCCAAGAGACCCAGTACTTC.

This clonotype is large. This chain uses TRBV7-9 with TRBJ1-5; D uncertain. CDR3 length: 14 amino acids. Per the germline V gene, CDR1 is SEHNR and CDR2 is FQNEAQ (reference sequence). V dropped 6 bases and J dropped 0 bases, with 9 bases sitting between them. CDR3: CASSSTASNQPQHF. For the CDR3, the DNA is TGTGCCAGCAGTTCCACAGCTAGCAATCAGCCCCAGCATTTT.

This clonotype is classed as medium-sized. The CDR3 coding sequence is TGTGCCAGCAGTGGGACAGGGGGTAGGACTGAAGCTTTCTTT. This encodes CASSGTGGRTEAFF. The chain recombines TRBV2 with TRBJ1-1, with 10 bases aligning to TRBD1. The CDR3 consists of 14 residues. V was pared by 4 bases and J by 5 bases, with 4 bases of the junction left unmatched. Germline CDR1 SNHLY, CDR2 FYNNEI.

In its sample, this clonotype ranks as medium-sized (0.01 to 0.1%). The chain has TRBV20-1 and TRBJ2-7, with 9 bases fitting TRBD1. J lost 6 bases, V lost 6 bases, and 6 bases had no gene match. The germline V gene has CDR1 DFQATT and CDR2 SNEGSKA (reference sequence). The CDR3 sequence is 12 residues long. Written as DNA, the CDR3 is TGCAGTGCACAGCAACAGGGGGCCGAGCAGTACTTC. Its translation: CSAQQQGAEQYF.

This clonotype ranks as medium-sized. The chain has TRBV28 and TRBJ1-1; unclear D gene. V was trimmed by 6 bases and J by 5 bases, leaving 10 bases between them. This CDR3 contains 12 residues. Germline V gene lookup returns CDR1 MDHEN and CDR2 SYDVKM. For the CDR3, the DNA is TGTGCCAGCAGGGTAGGCGGGACTGAAGCTTTCTTT. Translating gives CASRVGGTEAFF.

This clonotype ranks as medium-sized. V gene TRBV10-3 combines with J gene TRBJ1-5, with TRBD1 identical over 8 bases. The CDR3 runs 13 residues. Germline CDR1 is ENHRY and CDR2 is SYGVKD. J was trimmed by 7 bases and V by 11 bases; bases with no gene match: 10. The CDR3 here is CAASGGAGQPQHF. The CDR3 bases are TGTGCCGCGTCAGGGGGCGCGGGCCAGCCCCAGCATTTT.

J is TRBJ2-3 and V is TRBV12-3 or TRBV12-4, with D hard to call. The CDR3 contains 16 residues. Trimming took off 0 bases at V and 1 base at J, with 11 bases between the two ends. The CDR3, as DNA: TGTGCCAGCAGTTTAGCGCTCCCAGTGGGCACAGATACGCAGTATTTT. The encoded protein is CASSLALPVGTDTQYF.

This clonotype is categorized as medium-sized. In nucleotides, the CDR3 is TGTGCCAGTAGTCCCGGCCGGGACGTTTACAATGAGCAGTTCTTC. The encoded protein is CASSPGRDVYNEQFF. The rearrangement links TRBV19 to TRBJ2-1; the D gene could be TRBD1 or TRBD2 (5 bases each). The germline gives CDR1 LNHDA, CDR2 SQIVND (reference sequence). Trimming pared 5 bases from V and 4 bases from J, leaving 15 bases between. The CDR3 has 15 residues.